The entry below gives a single T cell receptor beta chain sequence along with its context. This sample is drawn from a study of T cell changes during pregnancy in multiple sclerosis. The table came from immunoSEQ multiplex PCR; TCRdb's copy has only in-frame clones and leaves some out. The table lists approximately 30,000 clones, 85% to 90% of them singletons. CDR3 length: 16 amino acids. This sample comprised CD8+ T cells from peripheral blood mononuclear cells, obtained after pregnancy. The sequence was obtained from a female donor with multiple sclerosis, enrolled in a pregnancy study. The chain recombines TRBV21-1 with TRBJ1-1. TRBV21-1 is deemed a pseudogene. CDR3 in amino acids: CASSPWREGVNTEAFF. In nucleotides, the CDR3 is TGTGCCAGCAGTCCGTGGAGGGAGGGAGTGAACACTGAAGCTTTCTTT.